The clone carrying this T cell receptor (beta chain) has more than one count but fewer than ten. The data are from a study of T cells in Graves' hyperthyroidism and ophthalmopathy. The source material, RNA transcripts, was used to amplify TCR beta CDR3 regions. First-round RT-PCR of the TCR CDR3 relied on the HTBI primer set. TCRdb passed the multiplex PCR reads through MiXCR, listing each CDR3 protein once. The sample includes about 500,000 distinct CDR3 sequences, 40% to 55% of them seen just once. The specimen sequenced was peripheral blood or thyroid tissue (not recorded which). This TCR was sampled from an adult woman with Graves' disease, either hyperthyroidism or ophthalmopathy (not recorded which).

CDR3: CASSSPGNSDGYTF. In nucleotides, the CDR3 is TGCGCCAGCAGCTCCCCCGGCAATTCGGATGGCTACACCTTC. The chain employs TRBV5-1 and TRBJ1-2; D uncertain. CDR3 length: 14 residues. Trimming left V 3 bases short and J 6 bases short, with 15 bases between. Germline V CDR1 and CDR2: SGHRS, YFSETQ. Full variable domain (outside the CDR3, taken from reference TRBV5-1 and TRBJ1-2): KAGVTQTPRYLIKTRGQQVTLSCSPISGHRSVSWYQQTPGQGLQFLFEYFSETQRNKGNFPGRFSGRQFSNSRSEMNVSTLELGDSALYLCASSSPGNSDGYTFGSGTRLTVV.